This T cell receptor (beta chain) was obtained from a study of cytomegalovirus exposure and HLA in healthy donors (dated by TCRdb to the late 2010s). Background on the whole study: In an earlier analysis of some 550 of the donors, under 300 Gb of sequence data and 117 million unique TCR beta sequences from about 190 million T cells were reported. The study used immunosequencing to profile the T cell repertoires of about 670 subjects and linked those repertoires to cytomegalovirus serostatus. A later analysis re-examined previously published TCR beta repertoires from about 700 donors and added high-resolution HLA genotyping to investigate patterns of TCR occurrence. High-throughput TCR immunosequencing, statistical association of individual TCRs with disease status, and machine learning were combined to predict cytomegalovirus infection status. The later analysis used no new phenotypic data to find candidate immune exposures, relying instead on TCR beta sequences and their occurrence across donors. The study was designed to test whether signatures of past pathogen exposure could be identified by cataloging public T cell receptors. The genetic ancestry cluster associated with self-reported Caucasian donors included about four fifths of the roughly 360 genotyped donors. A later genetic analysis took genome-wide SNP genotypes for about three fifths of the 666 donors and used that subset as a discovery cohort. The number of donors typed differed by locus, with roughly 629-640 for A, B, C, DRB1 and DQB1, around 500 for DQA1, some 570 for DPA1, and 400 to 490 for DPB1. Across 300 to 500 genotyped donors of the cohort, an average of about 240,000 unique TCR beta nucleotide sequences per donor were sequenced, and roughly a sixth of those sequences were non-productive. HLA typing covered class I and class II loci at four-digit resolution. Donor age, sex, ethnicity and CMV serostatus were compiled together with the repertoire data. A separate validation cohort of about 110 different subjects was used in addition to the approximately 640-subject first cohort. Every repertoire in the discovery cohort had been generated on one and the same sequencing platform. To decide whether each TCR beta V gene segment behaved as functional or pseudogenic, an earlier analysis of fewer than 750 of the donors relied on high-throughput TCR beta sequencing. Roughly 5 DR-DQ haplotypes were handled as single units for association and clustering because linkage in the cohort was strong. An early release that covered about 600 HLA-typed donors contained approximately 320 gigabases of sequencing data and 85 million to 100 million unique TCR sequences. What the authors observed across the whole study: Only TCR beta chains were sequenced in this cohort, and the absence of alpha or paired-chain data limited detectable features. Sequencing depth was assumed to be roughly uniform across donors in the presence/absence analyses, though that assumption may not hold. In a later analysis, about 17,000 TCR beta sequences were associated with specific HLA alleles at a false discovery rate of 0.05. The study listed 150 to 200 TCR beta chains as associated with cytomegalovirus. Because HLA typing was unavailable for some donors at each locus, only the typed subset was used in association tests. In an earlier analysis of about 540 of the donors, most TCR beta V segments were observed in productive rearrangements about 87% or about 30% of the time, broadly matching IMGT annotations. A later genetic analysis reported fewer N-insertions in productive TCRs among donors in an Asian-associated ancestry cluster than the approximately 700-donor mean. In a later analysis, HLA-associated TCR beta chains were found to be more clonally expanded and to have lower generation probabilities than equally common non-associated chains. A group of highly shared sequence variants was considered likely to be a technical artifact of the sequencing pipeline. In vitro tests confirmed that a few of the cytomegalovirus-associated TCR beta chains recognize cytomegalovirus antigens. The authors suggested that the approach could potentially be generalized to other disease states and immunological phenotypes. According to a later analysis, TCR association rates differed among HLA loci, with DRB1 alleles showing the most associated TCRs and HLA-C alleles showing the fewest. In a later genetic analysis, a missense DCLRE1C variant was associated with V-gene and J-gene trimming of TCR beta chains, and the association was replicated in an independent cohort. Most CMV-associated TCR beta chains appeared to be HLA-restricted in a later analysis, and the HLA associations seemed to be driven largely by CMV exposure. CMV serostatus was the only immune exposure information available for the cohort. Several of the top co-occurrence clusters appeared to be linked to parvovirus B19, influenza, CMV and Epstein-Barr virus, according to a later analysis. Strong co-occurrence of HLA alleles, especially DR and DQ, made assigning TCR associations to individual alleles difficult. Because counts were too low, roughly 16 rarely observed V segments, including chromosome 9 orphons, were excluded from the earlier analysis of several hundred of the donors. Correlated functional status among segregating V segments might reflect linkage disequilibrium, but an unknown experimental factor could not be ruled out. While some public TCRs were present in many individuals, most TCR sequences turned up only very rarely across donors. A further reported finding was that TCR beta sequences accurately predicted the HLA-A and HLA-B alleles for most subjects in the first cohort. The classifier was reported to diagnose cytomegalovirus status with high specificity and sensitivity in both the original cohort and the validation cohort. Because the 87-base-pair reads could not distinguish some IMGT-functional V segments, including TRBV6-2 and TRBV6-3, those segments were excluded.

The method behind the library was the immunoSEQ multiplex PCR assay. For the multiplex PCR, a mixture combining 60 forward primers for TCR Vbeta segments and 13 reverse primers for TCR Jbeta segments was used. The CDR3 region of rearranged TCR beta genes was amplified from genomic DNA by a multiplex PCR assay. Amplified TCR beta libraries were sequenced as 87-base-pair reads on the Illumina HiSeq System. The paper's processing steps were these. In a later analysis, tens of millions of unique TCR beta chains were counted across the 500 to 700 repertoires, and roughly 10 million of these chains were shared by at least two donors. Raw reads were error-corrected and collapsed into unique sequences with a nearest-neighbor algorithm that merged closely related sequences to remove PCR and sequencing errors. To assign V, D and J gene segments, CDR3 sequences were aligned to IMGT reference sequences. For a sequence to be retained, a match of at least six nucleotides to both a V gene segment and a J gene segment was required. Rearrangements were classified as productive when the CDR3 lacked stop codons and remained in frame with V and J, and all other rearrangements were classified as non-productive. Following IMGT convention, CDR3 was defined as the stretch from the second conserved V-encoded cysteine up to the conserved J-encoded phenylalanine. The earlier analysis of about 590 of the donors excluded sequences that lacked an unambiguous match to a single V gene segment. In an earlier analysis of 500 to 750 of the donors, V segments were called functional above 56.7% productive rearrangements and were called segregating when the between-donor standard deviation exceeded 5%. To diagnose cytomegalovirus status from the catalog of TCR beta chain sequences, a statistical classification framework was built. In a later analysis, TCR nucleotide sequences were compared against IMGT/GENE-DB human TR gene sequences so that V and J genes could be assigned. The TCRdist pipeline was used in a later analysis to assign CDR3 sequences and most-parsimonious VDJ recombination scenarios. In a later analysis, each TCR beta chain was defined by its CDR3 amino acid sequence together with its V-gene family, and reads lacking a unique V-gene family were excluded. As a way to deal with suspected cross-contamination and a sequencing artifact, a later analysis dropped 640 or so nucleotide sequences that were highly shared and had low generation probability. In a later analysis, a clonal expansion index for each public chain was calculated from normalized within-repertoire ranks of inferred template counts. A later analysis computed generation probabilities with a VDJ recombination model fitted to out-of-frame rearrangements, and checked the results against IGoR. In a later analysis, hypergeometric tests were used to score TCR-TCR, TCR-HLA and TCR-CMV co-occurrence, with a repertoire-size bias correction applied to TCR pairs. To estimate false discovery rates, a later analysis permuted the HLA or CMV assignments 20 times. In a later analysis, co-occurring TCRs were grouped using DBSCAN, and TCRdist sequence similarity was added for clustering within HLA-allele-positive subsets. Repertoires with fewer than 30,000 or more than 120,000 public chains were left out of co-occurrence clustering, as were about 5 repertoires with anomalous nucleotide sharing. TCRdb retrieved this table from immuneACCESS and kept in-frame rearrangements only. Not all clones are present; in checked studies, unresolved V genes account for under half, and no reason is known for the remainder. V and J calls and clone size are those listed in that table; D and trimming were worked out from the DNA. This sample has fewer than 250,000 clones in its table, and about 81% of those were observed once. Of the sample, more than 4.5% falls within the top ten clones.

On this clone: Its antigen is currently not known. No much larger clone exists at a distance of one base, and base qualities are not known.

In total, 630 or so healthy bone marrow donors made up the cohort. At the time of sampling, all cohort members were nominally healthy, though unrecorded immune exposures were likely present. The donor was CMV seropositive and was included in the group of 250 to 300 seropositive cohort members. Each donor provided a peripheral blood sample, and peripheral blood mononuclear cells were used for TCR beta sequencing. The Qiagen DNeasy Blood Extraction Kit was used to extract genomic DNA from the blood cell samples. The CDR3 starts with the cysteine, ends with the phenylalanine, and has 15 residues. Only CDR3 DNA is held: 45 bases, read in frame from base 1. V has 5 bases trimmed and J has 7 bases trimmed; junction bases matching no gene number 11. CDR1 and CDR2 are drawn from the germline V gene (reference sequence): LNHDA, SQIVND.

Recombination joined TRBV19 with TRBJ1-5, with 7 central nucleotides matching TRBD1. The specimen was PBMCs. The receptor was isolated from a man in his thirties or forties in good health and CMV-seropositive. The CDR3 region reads CASSPWGDRGQPQHF. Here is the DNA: TGTGCCAGTAGTCCCTGGGGGGACAGAGGACAGCCCCAGCATTTT.